The source of this T cell receptor beta chain is a study of identical twins. CDR1 DFQATT and CDR2 SNEGSKA come from the germline V gene (reference sequence). CDR3 length: 11 residues. MiXCR was run by TCRdb on the 5' RACE reads, yielding one entry per CDR3 protein. The table lists about 470,000 distinct CDR3 sequences, around 24% of them singletons. Points on this clonotype: Its specificity is not known.

Study findings and constraints: The authors drew conclusions from cross-sectional statistical analysis rather than following the same donors.

These sequences were also reported in another study, on T cells expressing NK-cell markers. Turning to that study: Underlying the TCR beta repertoires were sorted CD3+CD56+NKG2C+, CD3+CD56+NKG2C- and CD3+CD56-NKG2C+ T cells. Dominant NKG2C+ clonotype frequencies of roughly 1.0-7.5% of CD8+ T cells were measured in about six donors.

The rearrangement joins TRBV20-1 to TRBJ1-2; TRBD1 aligns across 7 bases. This clonotype was obtained from a woman younger than 35 in good health. Source material: CD4+ T cells sorted from blood. Here the CDR3 reads CTQQGPSGYTF. The CDR3 DNA sequence: TGCACCCAACAGGGGCCCTCGGGATACACCTTC.